The 20 T cell receptor beta chains reported below all come from one sample, sequenced in a study of T cell responses to AZD1222 COVID-19 vaccine. The assay was immunoSEQ multiplex PCR, and TCRdb's table has in-frame clones only and misses some. This sample carries fewer than 150,000 clones, about 80% of them seen once, and the ten largest clones take over 4%. The sequenced sample was peripheral blood, obtained on day 0 of AZD1222 vaccination. These TCRs come from an adult in good health.

V usage is TRBV11-2 and J usage is TRBJ2-6; D not certain. CDR1 and CDR2 from the germline V gene are SGHAT and FQNNGV. Between the trimmed V and J ends, which lost 1 base and 3 bases, there was a span of 7 bases. The CDR3 runs 15 residues. The CDR3 here is CASSLVGIGANVLTF. CDR3 sequence (DNA): TGTGCCAGCAGCTTAGTTGGGATTGGGGCCAACGTCCTGACTTTC.

This clone was recorded once. The CDR3 nucleotides read TGTGCCACCAGCAGATGGCAGGGGACGGGGCGGAACACTGAAGCTTTCTTT. This sequence encodes CATSRWQGTGRNTEAFF. The rearrangement links TRBV15 to TRBJ1-1; weak D call: TRBD1 (6 bases). In germline, CDR1 is LNHNV, CDR2 YYDKDF (reference sequence). V was shortened by 2 bases and J by 1 base, with 17 bases between the two germline ends. The CDR3 length is 17 residues.

This chain links TRBV5-5 with TRBJ1-1; D is ambiguous. This CDR3 contains 16 residues. Germline V CDR1 and CDR2: SGHKS, YYEKEE (reference sequence). V was cut by 1 base and J by 0 bases, with 13 bases left in between. As DNA, the CDR3 is TGTGCCAGCAGCTTGCGTTCGCGCCTAATGAACACTGAAGCTTTCTTT. Translated, it gives CASSLRSRLMNTEAFF.

CDR3 nucleotide sequence: TGTGCCTGGAGTGTGGGACGACCTTCCAACTATGGCTACACCTTC. Protein product: CAWSVGRPSNYGYTF. The chain recombines TRBV30 with TRBJ1-2; D is possibly TRBD1 (5 bases). The CDR3 is 15 amino acids. Trimming took off 0 bases at V and 2 bases at J, with 13 bases between the two ends. Germline V gene sequence: CDR1 GTSNPN, CDR2 SVGIG (reference sequence).

The chain joins TRBV28 to TRBJ1-6; D is uncertain. The CDR3 contains 14 residues. The germline V and J ends were trimmed by 7 bases and 2 bases, with 9 bases remaining between them. CDR1 is MDHEN and CDR2 is SYDVKM in the germline V gene. CDR3 residues: CASTYNAYNSPLHF. The CDR3 DNA follows: TGTGCCAGCACCTACAACGCCTATAATTCACCCCTCCACTTT.

This clone has just one count. The chain is built from TRBV7-8 and TRBJ2-7, with D uncertain. This CDR3 spans 14 amino acids. Germline lookup yields CDR1 SGHVS and CDR2 FQNEAQ. Trimming removed 2 bases at V and 0 bases at J, with 8 bases between. The CDR3 coding sequence is TGTGCCAGCAGCTTATTTCAGAGCTCCTACGAGCAGTACTTC. Translating gives CASSLFQSSYEQYF.

The V and J genes are TRBV7-2 and TRBJ1-1; possibly TRBD1 for D (5 bases). Germline CDR1 reads SGHTA; CDR2 reads FQGNSA. The V gene lost 3 bases and the J gene lost 7 bases, with 12 bases spanning the gap. The CDR3 consists of 13 residues. The CDR3 sequence: CASSFKGSGEAFF. The CDR3 region has the DNA TGTGCCAGCAGCTTCAAGGGGTCCGGTGAAGCTTTCTTT.

The rearrangement uses TRBV5-1 and TRBJ1-1; D remains ambiguous. The CDR3 runs 14 residues. Germline V gene sequence: CDR1 SGHRS, CDR2 YFSETQ. The V gene lost 0 bases and the J gene lost 5 bases, with 11 bases spanning the gap. The CDR3 spells CASSLATVGTEAFF. The DNA for the CDR3 is TGCGCCAGCAGCTTGGCCACTGTGGGTACTGAAGCTTTCTTT.

The chain is built from TRBV19 and TRBJ1-1; no firm D call. Germline CDR1 LNHDA, CDR2 SQIVND (reference sequence). The CDR3 covers 12 residues. With 1 base removed from V and 4 bases from J, the gap between germline ends came to 4 bases. In nucleotides, the CDR3 is TGTGCCAGTAGTATAGGACGCACTGAAGCTTTCTTT. Translating gives CASSIGRTEAFF.

The chain recombines TRBV5-4 with TRBJ2-3; 10 bases map to TRBD2. V shed 4 bases and J 3 bases; nucleotides not matched to a gene: 8. The CDR3 consists of 16 residues. CDR1 SGHNT and CDR2 YYREEE come from the germline V gene (reference sequence). CDR3 loop: CASSQQPGLATDTQYF. The DNA for the CDR3 is TGTGCCAGCAGCCAACAACCGGGACTAGCGACAGATACGCAGTATTTT. The variable domain in full, with the rest retrieved from reference TRBV5-4 and TRBJ2-3, is ETGVTQSPTHLIKTRGQQVTLRCSSQSGHNTVSWYQQALGQGPQFIFQYYREEENGRGNFPPRFSGLQFPNYSSELNVNALELDDSALYLCASSQQPGLATDTQYFGPGTRLTVL.

The chain uses TRBV6-5 and TRBJ2-1; D may be TRBD1 (6 bases). Trimming shortened V by 3 bases and J by 8 bases, and 14 bases separated the two germline ends. The CDR3 is made up of 14 amino acids. CDR1 MNHEY and CDR2 SVGAGI come from the germline V gene. The CDR3 DNA reads TGTGCCAGCAGTTATGGGACAACCCTAGATGAGCAGTTCTTC. Protein product: CASSYGTTLDEQFF.

This clone was found a few times. The V and J genes are TRBV10-3 and TRBJ1-2; 9 nucleotides match TRBD1. The V segment lost 10 bases and the J segment 8 bases; nucleotides outside the gene matches: 14. Germline-derived CDR1 and CDR2 are ENHRY and SYGVKD. The CDR3 has 14 amino acids. The CDR3 sequence is CATLSTGGGGGYTF. The CDR3 bases are TGTGCCACCCTTTCCACAGGGGGCGGGGGAGGCTACACCTTC.

The V gene is TRBV6-2 or TRBV6-3, the J gene TRBJ1-1; D is uncertain. Trimming left V 2 bases short and J 1 base short, with 8 bases between. Germline V gives CDR1 MNHEY, CDR2 SVGEGT. The CDR3 length is 14 residues. The CDR3 nucleotides are TGTGCCAGCAGTTACGGGCGGTCGAACACTGAAGCTTTCTTT. Its protein is CASSYGRSNTEAFF.

The genes are TRBV6-5 and TRBJ1-2; the D gene is possibly TRBD1 (6 bases). CDR1 and CDR2 from the germline V gene are MNHEY and SVGAGI. V lost 4 bases, J lost 5 bases, and 20 bases lay in between. CDR3 size: 16 residues. The CDR3 protein is CASSLISGQLLYGYTF. The DNA of the CDR3 is TGTGCCAGCAGTTTAATCTCTGGACAGCTACTATATGGCTACACCTTC.

The rearrangement joins TRBV7-6 to TRBJ1-2; tentatively, D is TRBD1 (5 bases). This CDR3 spans 15 amino acids. Germline V gene data show CDR1 as SGHVS and CDR2 as FNYEAQ. V shed 5 bases and J shed 2 bases, with 15 bases lying between them. The CDR3 nucleotides read TGTGCCAGCAGCACCGGACACCAACCAAACTATGGCTACACCTTC. The encoded protein is CASSTGHQPNYGYTF.

This clone was detected once. This chain links TRBV6-2 or TRBV6-3 with TRBJ1-2; D gene unclear. The germline V gene has CDR1 MNHEY and CDR2 SVGEGT. Trimming pared 6 bases from V and 0 bases from J, leaving 11 bases between. The CDR3 consists of 14 residues. CDR3 sequence reads: CASSFTEANYGYTF. In nucleotides, the CDR3 is TGTGCCAGCAGCTTCACAGAGGCTAACTATGGCTACACCTTC.

This clone occurred a few times. This chain's CDR3 is CSASPRSSYEQYF. The CDR3 DNA follows: TGCAGTGCTAGTCCCAGGTCCTCCTACGAGCAGTACTTC. The chain uses TRBV20-1 and TRBJ2-7; D gene uncertain. Trimming stripped 3 bases from V and 0 bases from J, with 9 bases between. The CDR3 is made up of 13 amino acids. Germline V gene lookup returns CDR1 DFQATT and CDR2 SNEGSKA (reference sequence).

The CDR3 reads CASSLGMSSYEQYF. DNA for the CDR3: TGTGCCAGCAGCTTAGGTATGAGCTCCTACGAGCAGTACTTC. The chain uses TRBV7-2 and TRBJ2-7; D is undetermined. Looked up from germline, CDR1 is SGHTA and CDR2 is FQGNSA. CDR3 length: 14 residues. V lost 1 base and J 0 bases, leaving 7 bases between the germline ends. The whole variable domain, remainder taken from reference TRBV7-2 and TRBJ2-7, is GAGVSQSPSNKVTEKGKDVELRCDPISGHTALYWYRQSLGQGLEFLIYFQGNSAPDKSGLPSDRFSAERTGGSVSTLTIQRTQQEDSAVYLCASSLGMSSYEQYFGPGTRLTVT.

The chain uses TRBV20-1 and TRBJ1-5; D perhaps matches TRBD1 (5 bases). CDR1 and CDR2 (germline): DFQATT, SNEGSKA (reference sequence). This CDR3 is 15 amino acids long. Trimming removed 3 bases from V and 9 bases from J, with 21 bases in between. The CDR3 sequence is CSASPGTGAYRPQHF. The CDR3 DNA follows: TGCAGTGCTAGTCCCGGGACGGGTGCTTATCGGCCCCAGCATTTT.

In its sample, this clone was seen a few times. This chain links TRBV2 with TRBJ1-4, with D possibly being TRBD1 (5 bases). The length of the CDR3 is 16 residues. In germline, CDR1 is SNHLY, CDR2 FYNNEI. V was cut by 5 bases and J by 4 bases, with 17 bases left in between. CDR3 nucleotide sequence: TGTGCCAGCAGTTCCCCCATCGACAGCTATAATGAAAAACTGTTTTTT. Its protein product is CASSSPIDSYNEKLFF.